Listed here are 16 T cell receptor beta chains from one sample, sequenced in a study of cytomegalovirus exposure and HLA in healthy donors. Researchers ran the PCR with 60 Vbeta and 13 Jbeta primers. Sequencing was performed with immunoSEQ multiplex PCR; in TCRdb, only in-frame clones are kept and a portion is missing. The sample has about 130,000 clones, nearly 85% seen once. What was sequenced was PBMCs. The receptors were sampled from a boy younger than 18 in good health and CMV-seronegative.

This clone was detected only a few times. The chain links TRBV27 to TRBJ1-1, with 9 bases lining up with TRBD1. V lost 7 bases to trimming and J lost 4 bases; unmatched junction nucleotides: 7. The germline CDR1 and CDR2 sequences are MNHEY and SMNVEV (reference sequence). This CDR3 has 14 amino acids. CDR3 DNA: TGTGCCAGCAACAGGGACAGGGATTTCACTGAAGCTTTCTTT. Amino acid sequence: CASNRDRDFTEAFF.

V is TRBV30 and J is TRBJ2-1; 7 nucleotides align to TRBD1. The germline V gene encodes CDR1 GTSNPN and CDR2 SVGIG (reference sequence). CDR3 length: 15 residues. V shed 4 bases and J 8 bases; nucleotides not matched to a gene: 14. The CDR3 loop reads CAWTDRVRGFDEQFF. The CDR3 bases are TGTGCCTGGACCGACAGGGTAAGGGGGTTCGATGAGCAGTTCTTC.

This rearrangement joins TRBV29-1 to TRBJ2-1; D possibly corresponds to TRBD2 (5 bases). CDR1 and CDR2 (germline): SQVTM, ANQGSEA. The CDR3 length is 14 residues. Deletions cut 5 bases from V and 0 bases from J, with 11 bases between. The CDR3 nucleotides are TGCAGCGTTCGTAGCGAAGTCTCCTACAATGAGCAGTTCTTC. This translates into CSVRSEVSYNEQFF.

This clone has a handful of counts. The chain is built from TRBV4-3 and TRBJ1-1; the D is unclear. CDR1 and CDR2 from the germline V gene are LGHNA and YSLEER. There are 13 residues in the CDR3. Trimming took off 0 bases at V and 10 bases at J, with 12 bases between the two ends. In nucleotides, the CDR3 is TGCGCCAGCAGCCAAGAGTTAAGCCTGCGAGCTTTCTTT. Protein sequence: CASSQELSLRAFF.

The CDR3 sequence is CASTRLEYNEQFF. CDR3 DNA sequence: TGTGCCAGCACCCGACTGGAGTACAATGAGCAGTTCTTC. The chain employs TRBV27 and TRBJ2-1; D is unresolved. The germline CDR1 and CDR2 sequences are MNHEY and SMNVEV (reference sequence). The V end lost 7 bases, the J end lost 4 bases, and 11 bases lay between the germline ends. CDR3 size: 13 residues.

This chain connects TRBV10-2 to TRBJ2-3, with 8 nucleotides matching TRBD2. CDR1 and CDR2 from the germline V gene are WSHSY and SAAADI. This CDR3 has 16 amino acids. Trimming cost V 3 bases and J 5 bases; bases outside gene matches: 10. The CDR3 DNA sequence: TGCGCCAGCAGTGAATCGAACGGGAGGGCCGAAGATACGCAGTATTTT. This sequence encodes CASSESNGRAEDTQYF.

The gene calls are TRBV4-1 and TRBJ1-3; TRBD1 matches at 7 bases. V lost 1 base to trimming and J lost 0 bases; unmatched junction nucleotides: 6. The CDR3 is 17 residues long. CDR1 MGHRA and CDR2 YSYEKL come from the germline V gene. The CDR3 DNA sequence: TGCGCCAGCAGCCAAGTAGGGGGCCCTAGCTCTGGAAACACCATATATTTT. As protein: CASSQVGGPSSGNTIYF.

The rearrangement links TRBV6-5 to TRBJ2-3; D perhaps matches TRBD1 (5 bases). The length of the CDR3 is 14 residues. Deletions cut 2 bases from V and 5 bases from J, with 11 bases between. Germline V gene data show CDR1 as MNHEY and CDR2 as SVGAGI. The CDR3 region has the DNA TGTGCCAGCAGTTACCAAGGAACAGGAGATACGCAGTATTTT. Translating gives CASSYQGTGDTQYF.

The chain employs TRBV6-5 and TRBJ2-3, with 7 bases that match TRBD2. CDR1 is MNHEY and CDR2 is SVGAGI in the germline V gene. Trimming took 4 bases from V and 5 from J; bases not matched to a gene: 6. CDR3 size: 14 residues. The CDR3 DNA is TGTGCCAGCAGTTCGTCTAGCGGTCGAGATACGCAGTATTTT. This codes for CASSSSSGRDTQYF.

The chain uses TRBV5-1 and TRBJ2-3; a weak D match, TRBD2 (6 bases). Looked up from germline, CDR1 is SGHRS and CDR2 is YFSETQ. The CDR3 runs 15 residues. With 5 bases removed from V and 1 base from J, the gap between germline ends came to 14 bases. The CDR3 DNA reads TGCGCCAGCAGGACTAGTTGGCGGCGCACAGATACGCAGTATTTT. This translates into CASRTSWRRTDTQYF.

This chain joins TRBV5-1 and TRBJ2-5; 7 bases agree with TRBD1. Per the germline V gene, CDR1 is SGHRS and CDR2 is YFSETQ. There are 13 residues in the CDR3. The trim removed 4 bases at V and 6 bases at J, leaving 6 bases unmatched. CDR3 bases: TGCGCCAGCAGCCTAGGACAGGACCAGACCCAGTACTTC. Its translation: CASSLGQDQTQYF.

This clone was picked up one time. This chain uses TRBV10-3 with TRBJ2-1; 7 bases are shared with TRBD2. The CDR3 has 16 residues. Unmatched junction bases numbered 6, after V lost 1 base and J lost 3 bases. Germline V gene lookup returns CDR1 ENHRY and CDR2 SYGVKD. Here the CDR3 reads CAISEFSGYNYNEQFF. CDR3 DNA sequence: TGTGCCATCAGTGAGTTTAGCGGGTACAACTACAATGAGCAGTTCTTC.

This chain joins TRBV14 and TRBJ2-3, with a possible D match to TRBD2 (6 bases). Germline loops: CDR1 SGHDN, CDR2 FVKESK. The CDR3 is 15 residues long. Trimming pared 4 bases from V and 2 bases from J, leaving 13 bases between. The chain's CDR3 is CASSPGTPSTDTQYF. The CDR3 nucleotides are TGTGCCAGCAGCCCCGGGACTCCCTCCACAGATACGCAGTATTTT.

This clone was picked up one time. This chain connects TRBV9 to TRBJ2-5, with D uncertain. Germline CDR1 SGDLS, CDR2 YYNGEE. The CDR3 loop spans 14 amino acids. The V end lost 0 bases, the J end lost 2 bases, and 8 bases lay between the germline ends. CDR3 protein: CASSVGSRQETQYF. Written as DNA, the CDR3 is TGTGCCAGCAGCGTAGGCTCGCGTCAAGAGACCCAGTACTTC.

This rearrangement joins TRBV7-6 to TRBJ2-1; 10 nucleotides match TRBD1. CDR3 length: 15 amino acids. Germline values: CDR1 SGHVS, CDR2 FNYEAQ. V trimming: 4 bases; J trimming: 9 bases; junction bases outside the gene matches: 9. The CDR3 nucleotides read TGTGCCAGCAGCTCCCCGGACAGGGGGAAGGGTGAGCAGTTCTTC. Encoded protein: CASSSPDRGKGEQFF.

The chain employs TRBV11-1 and TRBJ2-3; a weak D match, TRBD2 (6 bases). The CDR3 is 15 residues long. Germline loops: CDR1 SGHAT, CDR2 FQDESV (reference sequence). Trimming stripped 3 bases from V and 0 bases from J, with 10 bases between. CDR3 loop: CASSLGLLSTDTQYF. The CDR3 DNA sequence: TGTGCCAGCAGCTTGGGACTCCTTAGCACAGATACGCAGTATTTT.